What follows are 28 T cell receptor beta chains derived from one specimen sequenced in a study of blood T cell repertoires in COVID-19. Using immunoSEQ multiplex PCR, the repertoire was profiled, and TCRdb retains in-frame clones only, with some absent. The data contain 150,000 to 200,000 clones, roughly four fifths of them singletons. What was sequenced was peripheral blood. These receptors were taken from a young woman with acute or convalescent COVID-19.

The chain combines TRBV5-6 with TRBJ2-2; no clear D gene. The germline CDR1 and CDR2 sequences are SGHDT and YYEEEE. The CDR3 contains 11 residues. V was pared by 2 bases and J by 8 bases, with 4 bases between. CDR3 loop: CASSFLGELFF. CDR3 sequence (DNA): TGTGCCAGCAGCTTTCTGGGGGAGCTGTTTTTT.

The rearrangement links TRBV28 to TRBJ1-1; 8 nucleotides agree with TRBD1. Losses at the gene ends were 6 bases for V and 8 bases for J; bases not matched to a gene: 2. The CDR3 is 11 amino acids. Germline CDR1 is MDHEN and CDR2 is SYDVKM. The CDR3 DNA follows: TGTGCCAGCAGGCGGACAGGGGAAGCTTTCTTT. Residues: CASRRTGEAFF.

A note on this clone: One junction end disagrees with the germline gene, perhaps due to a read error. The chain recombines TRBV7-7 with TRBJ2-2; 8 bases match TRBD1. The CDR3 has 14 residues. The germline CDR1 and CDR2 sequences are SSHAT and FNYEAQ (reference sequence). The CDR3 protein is CASSLGTGAGELFF. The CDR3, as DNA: TGTGCTAGCAGCTTAGGGACAGGAGCCGGGGAGCTGTTTTTT. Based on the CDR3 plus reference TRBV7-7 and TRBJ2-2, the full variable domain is GAGVSQSPRYKVTKRGQDVTLRCDPISSHATLYWYQQALGQGPEFLTYFNYEAQPDKSGLPSDRFSAERPEGSISTLTIQRTEQRDSAMYRCASSLGTGAGELFFGEGSRLTVL.

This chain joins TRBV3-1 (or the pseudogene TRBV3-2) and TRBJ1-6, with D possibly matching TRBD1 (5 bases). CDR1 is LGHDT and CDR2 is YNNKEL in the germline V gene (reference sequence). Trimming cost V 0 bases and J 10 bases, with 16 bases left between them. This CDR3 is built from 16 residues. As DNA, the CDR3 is TGTGCCAGCAGCCAAGAAATAGCAGGGAAAAGGTCACCCCTCCACTTT. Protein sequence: CASSQEIAGKRSPLHF.

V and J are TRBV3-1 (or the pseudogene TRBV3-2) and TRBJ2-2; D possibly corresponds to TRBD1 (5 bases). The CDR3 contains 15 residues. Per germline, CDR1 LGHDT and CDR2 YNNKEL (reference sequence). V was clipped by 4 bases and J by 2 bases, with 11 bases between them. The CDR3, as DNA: TGTGCCAGCAGCCTTAGGACACCTAACACCGGGGAGCTGTTTTTT. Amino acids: CASSLRTPNTGELFF.

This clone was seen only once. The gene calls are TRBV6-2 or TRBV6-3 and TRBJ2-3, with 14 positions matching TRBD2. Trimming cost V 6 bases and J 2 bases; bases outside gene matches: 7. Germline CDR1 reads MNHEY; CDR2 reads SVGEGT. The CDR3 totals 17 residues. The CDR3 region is CASSDGTSGGYTDTQYF. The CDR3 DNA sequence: TGTGCCAGCAGCGACGGGACTAGCGGGGGCTACACAGATACGCAGTATTTT.

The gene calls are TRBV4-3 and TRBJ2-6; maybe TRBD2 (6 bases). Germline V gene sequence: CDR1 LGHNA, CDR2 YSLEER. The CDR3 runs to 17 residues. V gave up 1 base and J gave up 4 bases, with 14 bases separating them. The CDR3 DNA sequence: TGCGCCAGCAGCCAAGGGGAGGAGGGTTCGGGGGCCAACGTCCTGACTTTC. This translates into CASSQGEEGSGANVLTF.

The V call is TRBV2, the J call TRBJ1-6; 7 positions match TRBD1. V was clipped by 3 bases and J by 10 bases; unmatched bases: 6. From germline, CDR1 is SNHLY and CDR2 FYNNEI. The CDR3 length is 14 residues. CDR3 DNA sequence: TGTGCCAGCAGTGATGTGACAGGGAGGTCACCCCTCCACTTT. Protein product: CASSDVTGRSPLHF.

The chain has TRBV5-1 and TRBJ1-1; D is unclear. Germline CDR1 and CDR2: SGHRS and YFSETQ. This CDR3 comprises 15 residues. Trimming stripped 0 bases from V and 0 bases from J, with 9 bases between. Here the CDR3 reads CASSLVSGMNTEAFF. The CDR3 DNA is TGCGCCAGCAGCTTGGTATCCGGGATGAACACTGAAGCTTTCTTT.

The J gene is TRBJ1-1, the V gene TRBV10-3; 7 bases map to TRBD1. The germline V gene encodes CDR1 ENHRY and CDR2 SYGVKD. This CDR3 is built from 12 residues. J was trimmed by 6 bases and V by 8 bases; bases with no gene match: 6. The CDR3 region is CAILDRDAEAFF. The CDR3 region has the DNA TGTGCCATCCTAGACAGGGACGCTGAAGCTTTCTTT.

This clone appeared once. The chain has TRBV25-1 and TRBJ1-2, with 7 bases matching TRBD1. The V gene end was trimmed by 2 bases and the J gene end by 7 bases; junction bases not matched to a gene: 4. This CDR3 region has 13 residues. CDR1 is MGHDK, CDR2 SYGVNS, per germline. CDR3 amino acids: CASSEPRDSGYTF. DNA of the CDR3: TGTGCCAGCAGTGAACCCCGGGACAGTGGCTACACCTTC.

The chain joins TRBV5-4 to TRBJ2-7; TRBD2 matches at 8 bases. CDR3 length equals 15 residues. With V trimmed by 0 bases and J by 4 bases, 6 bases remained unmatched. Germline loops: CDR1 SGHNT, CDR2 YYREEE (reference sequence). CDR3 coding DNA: TGTGCCAGCAGCTTGGCGGCTAGCGGGCCATACGAGCAGTACTTC. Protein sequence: CASSLAASGPYEQYF.

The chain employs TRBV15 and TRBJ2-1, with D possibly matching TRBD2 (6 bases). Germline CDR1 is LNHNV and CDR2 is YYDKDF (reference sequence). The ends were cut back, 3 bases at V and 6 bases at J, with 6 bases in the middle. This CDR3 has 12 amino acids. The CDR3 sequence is CATSSSGNEQFF. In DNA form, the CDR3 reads TGTGCCACCAGCAGTAGCGGCAATGAGCAGTTCTTC.

The CDR3 loop is CASSLDGGNYGYTF. DNA for the CDR3: TGTGCCAGCAGCTTGGATGGGGGGAACTATGGCTACACCTTC. J is TRBJ1-2 and V is TRBV5-4; D is possibly TRBD1 (5 bases). V lost 0 bases and J lost 2, with 8 bases in between. The germline V gene has CDR1 SGHNT and CDR2 YYREEE (reference sequence). The CDR3 is 14 residues long.

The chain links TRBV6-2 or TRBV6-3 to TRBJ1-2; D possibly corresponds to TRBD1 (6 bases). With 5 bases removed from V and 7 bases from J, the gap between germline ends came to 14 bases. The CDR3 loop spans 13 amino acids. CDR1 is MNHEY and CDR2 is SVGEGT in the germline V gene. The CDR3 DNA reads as TGTGCCAGCAGTCGTAGACAGGTCCGTGGCTACACCTTC. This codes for CASSRRQVRGYTF.

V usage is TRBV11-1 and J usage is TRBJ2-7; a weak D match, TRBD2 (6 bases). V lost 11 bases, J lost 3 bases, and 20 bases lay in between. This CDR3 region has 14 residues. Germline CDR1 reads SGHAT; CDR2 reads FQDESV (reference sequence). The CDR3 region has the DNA TGTGCCTCCACGGGGGTCAGGGCCCTCTACGAGCAGTACTTC. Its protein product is CASTGVRALYEQYF.

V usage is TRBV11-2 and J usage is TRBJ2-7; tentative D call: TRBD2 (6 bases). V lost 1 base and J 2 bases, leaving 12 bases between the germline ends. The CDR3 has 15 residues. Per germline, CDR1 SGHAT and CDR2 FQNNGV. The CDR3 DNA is TGTGCCAGCAGCTTAGGAGTGGGAGGAGCCTACGAGCAGTACTTC. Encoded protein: CASSLGVGGAYEQYF.

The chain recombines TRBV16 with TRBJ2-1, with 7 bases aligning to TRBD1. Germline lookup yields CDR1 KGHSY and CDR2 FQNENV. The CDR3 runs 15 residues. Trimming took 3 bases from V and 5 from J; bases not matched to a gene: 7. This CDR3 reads CASSHPERGHNEQFF. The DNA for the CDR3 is TGTGCCAGCAGCCACCCCGAGAGGGGGCACAATGAGCAGTTCTTC.

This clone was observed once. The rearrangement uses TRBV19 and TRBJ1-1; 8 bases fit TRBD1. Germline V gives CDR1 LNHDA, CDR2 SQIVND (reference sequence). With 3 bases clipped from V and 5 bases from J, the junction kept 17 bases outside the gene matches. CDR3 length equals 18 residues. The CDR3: CASSMLLGDRGGGTEAFF. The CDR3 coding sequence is TGTGCCAGTAGTATGCTTCTCGGAGACAGGGGTGGGGGAACTGAAGCTTTCTTT.

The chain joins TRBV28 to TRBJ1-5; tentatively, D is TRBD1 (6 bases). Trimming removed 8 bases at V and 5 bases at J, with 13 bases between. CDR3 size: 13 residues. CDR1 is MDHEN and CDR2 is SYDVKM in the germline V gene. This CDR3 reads CASAGRGYQPQHF. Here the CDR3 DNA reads TGTGCCAGCGCAGGCAGGGGATATCAGCCCCAGCATTTT.

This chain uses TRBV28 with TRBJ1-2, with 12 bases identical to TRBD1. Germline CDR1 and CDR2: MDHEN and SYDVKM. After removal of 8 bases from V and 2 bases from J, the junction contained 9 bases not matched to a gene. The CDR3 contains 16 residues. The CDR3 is CASDGTGGFGNYGYTF. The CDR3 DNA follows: TGTGCCAGCGACGGGACAGGGGGCTTTGGGAACTATGGCTACACCTTC.

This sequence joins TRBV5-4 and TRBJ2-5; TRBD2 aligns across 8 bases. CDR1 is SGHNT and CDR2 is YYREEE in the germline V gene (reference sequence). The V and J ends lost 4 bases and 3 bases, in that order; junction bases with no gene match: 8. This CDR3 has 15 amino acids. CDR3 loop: CASSQIGGGEETQYF. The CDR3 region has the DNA TGTGCCAGCAGCCAAATCGGGGGGGGTGAAGAGACCCAGTACTTC.

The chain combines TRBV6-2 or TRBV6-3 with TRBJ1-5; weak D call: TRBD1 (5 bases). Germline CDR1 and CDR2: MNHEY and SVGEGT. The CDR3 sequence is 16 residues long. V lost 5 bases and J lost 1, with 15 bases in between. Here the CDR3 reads CASSSRRDPSNQPQHF. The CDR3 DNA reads TGTGCCAGCAGTAGTCGCAGGGATCCCAGCAATCAGCCCCAGCATTTT.

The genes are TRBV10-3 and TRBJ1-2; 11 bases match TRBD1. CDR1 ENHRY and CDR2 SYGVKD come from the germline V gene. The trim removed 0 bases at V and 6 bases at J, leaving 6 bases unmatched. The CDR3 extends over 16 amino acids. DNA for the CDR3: TGTGCCATCAGTGAGTCAGGGACAGGGGGATCCCATGGCTACACCTTC. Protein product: CAISESGTGGSHGYTF.

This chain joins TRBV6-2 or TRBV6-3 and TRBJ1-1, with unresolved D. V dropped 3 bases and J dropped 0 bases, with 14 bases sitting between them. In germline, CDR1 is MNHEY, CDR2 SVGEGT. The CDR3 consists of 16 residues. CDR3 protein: CASSYGENRMNTEAFF. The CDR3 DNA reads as TGTGCCAGCAGTTATGGAGAGAATCGGATGAACACTGAAGCTTTCTTT.

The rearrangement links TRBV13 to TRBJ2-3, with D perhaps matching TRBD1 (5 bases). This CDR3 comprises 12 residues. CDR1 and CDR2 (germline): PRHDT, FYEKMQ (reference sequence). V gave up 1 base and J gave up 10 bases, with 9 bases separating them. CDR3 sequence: CASSLAGSPQYF. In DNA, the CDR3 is TGTGCCAGCAGCTTAGCAGGGTCCCCGCAGTATTTT.

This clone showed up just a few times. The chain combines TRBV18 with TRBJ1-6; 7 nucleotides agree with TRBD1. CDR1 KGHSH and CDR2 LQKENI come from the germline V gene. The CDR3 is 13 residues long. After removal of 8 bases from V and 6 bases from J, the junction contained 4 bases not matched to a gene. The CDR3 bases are TGTGCCAGCCAACAGGGGATTAATTCACCCCTCCACTTT. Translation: CASQQGINSPLHF. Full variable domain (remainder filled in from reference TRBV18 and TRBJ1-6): NAGVMQNPRHLVRRRGQEARLRCSPMKGHSHVYWYRQLPEEGLKFMVYLQKENIIDESGMPKERFSAEFPKEGPSILRIQQVVRGDSAAYFCASQQGINSPLHFGNGTRLTVT.

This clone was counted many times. The CDR3 DNA follows: TGTGCCAGCAGAACAGGGCGCAATCAGCCCCAGCATTTT. This encodes CASRTGRNQPQHF. The chain has TRBV6-5 and TRBJ1-5; weak D call: TRBD1 (6 bases). The CDR3 runs to 13 residues. The ends were cut back, 6 bases at V and 2 bases at J, with 8 bases in the middle. Looked up from germline, CDR1 is MNHEY and CDR2 is SVGAGI.